The 22 T cell receptor beta chains in this list originate from one sample, sequenced in a study of cytomegalovirus exposure and HLA in healthy donors. PCR was performed using 60 Vbeta and 13 Jbeta primers. Here immunoSEQ multiplex PCR was the method, and the copy in TCRdb shows in-frame clones only, minus some. Seen here are more than 140,000 clones, about three quarters observed once, and the top ten hold around 1.5%. The sequencing input was PBMCs. The source of these receptors is a female donor in good health and CMV-seronegative.

The V call is TRBV6-6, the J call TRBJ2-3; 9 positions agree with TRBD2. Germline V gives CDR1 MNHNY, CDR2 SVGAGI (reference sequence). The CDR3 covers 16 residues. Germline trimming cut 5 bases from V and 2 bases from J; bases unmatched to any gene: 8. In DNA form, the CDR3 reads TGTGCCAGCAGTACTTGGGCGGGGGGGTCCACAGATACGCAGTATTTT. Translation gives CASSTWAGGSTDTQYF.

The chain links TRBV13 to TRBJ2-3, with 12 bases lining up with TRBD2. This CDR3 comprises 16 residues. With V trimmed by 4 bases and J by 2 bases, 4 bases remained unmatched. Germline V CDR1 and CDR2: PRHDT, FYEKMQ (reference sequence). CDR3 bases: TGTGCCAGCAGCTCAGGACTAGCGGGGACCACAGATACGCAGTATTTT. It translates to CASSSGLAGTTDTQYF.

The V and J genes are TRBV11-1 and TRBJ2-2; weak D call: TRBD2 (5 bases). Germline V lookup: CDR1 SGHAT, CDR2 FQDESV (reference sequence). CDR3 length: 14 residues. The V end was cut by 3 bases, the J end by 7 bases, with 12 bases between. DNA of the CDR3: TGTGCCAGCAGCTTGGGTGAGGGCATCGGGGAGCTGTTTTTT. Translated: CASSLGEGIGELFF.

The J gene is TRBJ1-1, the V gene TRBV6-5; 12 nucleotides line up with TRBD1. This CDR3 spans 15 amino acids. Germline values: CDR1 MNHEY, CDR2 SVGAGI. J lost 5 bases, V lost 6 bases, and 7 bases had no gene match. CDR3 loop: CASRTGTGGATEAFF. The CDR3 DNA is TGTGCCAGCAGAACCGGGACAGGGGGCGCGACTGAAGCTTTCTTT.

V and J are TRBV19 and TRBJ1-1; 7 nucleotides agree with TRBD1. In germline, CDR1 is LNHDA, CDR2 SQIVND (reference sequence). J gave up 0 bases and V 8 bases, and 9 bases lay outside the gene matches. The CDR3 extends over 15 amino acids. DNA for the CDR3: TGTGCCAGTGGAGACAGGGACGATCTGAACACTGAAGCTTTCTTT. This gives the protein CASGDRDDLNTEAFF.

J is TRBJ1-5 and V is TRBV6-1, with 7 nucleotides matching TRBD1. Germline CDR1 is MNHNS and CDR2 is SASEGT. V shed 6 bases and J 2 bases; nucleotides not matched to a gene: 4. The CDR3 covers 14 residues. The CDR3 reads CASSSGGGNQPQHF. The CDR3 bases are TGTGCCAGCAGCTCAGGGGGTGGCAATCAGCCCCAGCATTTT.

The genes are TRBV19 and TRBJ1-5; D not resolved. From germline, CDR1 is LNHDA and CDR2 SQIVND (reference sequence). This CDR3 is 14 amino acids long. Between the trimmed V and J ends, which lost 6 bases and 0 bases, there was a span of 9 bases. The DNA for the CDR3 is TGTGCCAGTAGAGAGGGTCATAGCAATCAGCCCCAGCATTTT. Protein product: CASREGHSNQPQHF. Combining the CDR3 with reference TRBV19 and TRBJ1-5 gives the whole variable domain DGGITQSPKYLFRKEGQNVTLSCEQNLNHDAMYWYRQDPGQGLRLIYYSQIVNDFQKGDIAEGYSVSREKKESFPLTVTSAQKNPTAFYLCASREGHSNQPQHFGDGTRLSIL.

This clone is a singleton in its sample. V and J are TRBV9 and TRBJ2-5, with 7 bases matching TRBD2. The CDR3 length is 12 residues. With V trimmed by 4 bases and J by 3 bases, 0 bases remained unmatched. CDR1 is SGDLS, CDR2 YYNGEE, per germline. This chain's CDR3 is CASSRGEETQYF. The CDR3 DNA is TGTGCCAGCAGCCGGGGGGAAGAGACCCAGTACTTC.

This clone was counted many times. The V and J genes are TRBV29-1 and TRBJ1-1; D not resolved. CDR1 and CDR2 (germline): SQVTM, ANQGSEA. Trimming removed 4 bases at V and 3 bases at J, with 12 bases between. The CDR3 is 13 amino acids. CDR3 residues: CSVALHGDTEAFF. CDR3 nucleotide sequence: TGCAGCGTTGCCCTGCACGGGGACACTGAAGCTTTCTTT.

This clone was observed a handful of times. This sequence joins TRBV6-1 and TRBJ1-1, with D possibly being TRBD1 (5 bases). Germline loops: CDR1 MNHNS, CDR2 SASEGT. This CDR3 region has 13 residues. Trimming took 10 bases from V and 3 from J, leaving 15 bases between them. The CDR3 DNA reads as TGTGCCACCCAGGGCACAGACCACACTGAAGCTTTCTTT. Protein sequence: CATQGTDHTEAFF.

The table lists this clone with a count of one. The CDR3 coding sequence is TGTGCCAGCAGCGGCGATGTTGGACTAGAATTAACCTACGAGCAGTACTTC. Amino acid sequence: CASSGDVGLELTYEQYF. This sequence joins TRBV7-8 and TRBJ2-7, with 7 bases identical to TRBD2. Germline values: CDR1 SGHVS, CDR2 FQNEAQ. V trimming: 5 bases; J trimming: 2 bases; junction bases outside the gene matches: 15. CDR3 length equals 17 residues.

The chain employs TRBV28 and TRBJ1-1; D remains unclear. This CDR3 is 14 amino acids long. CDR1 is MDHEN and CDR2 is SYDVKM in the germline V gene. Trimming removed 5 bases from V and 4 bases from J, with 14 bases in between. In DNA, the CDR3 is TGTGCCAGCAGTCGGGGAGGGAGTGTCACTGAAGCTTTCTTT. Protein: CASSRGGSVTEAFF.

The chain recombines TRBV28 with TRBJ1-5; 10 bases map to TRBD1. In germline, CDR1 is MDHEN, CDR2 SYDVKM. The CDR3 has 15 amino acids. Losses at the gene ends were 4 bases for V and 6 bases for J; bases not matched to a gene: 6. CDR3: CASSSGQGRSQPQHF. CDR3 sequence (DNA): TGTGCCAGCAGTTCGGGACAGGGGAGAAGTCAGCCCCAGCATTTT.

Worth noting for this clone: The same CDR3 also results from other DNA sequences found in this sample. The CDR3 region is CASSLGQDNSPLHF. CDR3 in DNA: TGTGCCAGCAGCTTGGGGCAGGATAATTCACCCCTCCACTTT. The chain recombines TRBV5-6 with TRBJ1-6, with no clear D. The CDR3 covers 14 residues. Between the trimmed V and J ends, which lost 0 bases and 5 bases, there was a span of 6 bases. Germline V gene sequence: CDR1 SGHDT, CDR2 YYEEEE.

The chain employs TRBV23-1 and TRBJ2-7; no definite D call. TRBV23-1 is designated an ORF whose function remains uncertain. V was shortened by 0 bases and J by 0 bases, with 12 bases between the two germline ends. The CDR3 length is 16 residues. CDR3 bases: TGCGCCAGCAGTCAATCTGTGAGACTGAGCTCCTACGAGCAGTACTTC. The encoded protein is CASSQSVRLSSYEQYF.

This clone was seen once. The chain has TRBV11-2 and TRBJ1-3, with D unresolved. CDR1 SGHAT and CDR2 FQNNGV come from the germline V gene. This CDR3 comprises 13 residues. With 5 bases removed from V and 4 bases from J, the gap between germline ends came to 9 bases. DNA of the CDR3: TGTGCCAGCAGCCGGGGTGGGGGAAACACCATATATTTT. Translating it yields CASSRGGGNTIYF.

J is TRBJ2-3 and V is TRBV5-1, with D tentatively TRBD2 (5 bases). This CDR3 comprises 13 residues. Trimming shortened V by 4 bases and J by 2 bases, and 8 bases separated the two germline ends. CDR1 and CDR2 from the germline V gene are SGHRS and YFSETQ. The CDR3 sequence is CASSHDYTDTQYF. As DNA, the CDR3 is TGCGCCAGCAGCCACGACTACACAGATACGCAGTATTTT.

The chain couples TRBV5-1 to TRBJ2-7, with 8 bases fitting TRBD2. Germline CDR1 is SGHRS and CDR2 is YFSETQ. V trimming: 0 bases; J trimming: 0 bases; junction bases outside the gene matches: 14. The CDR3 is 19 residues long. CDR3 in amino acids: CASSLVSGSGAYHSYEQYF. In DNA form, the CDR3 reads TGCGCCAGCAGCTTGGTCTCCGGTAGCGGGGCTTACCACTCCTACGAGCAGTACTTC.

This clone was recorded only once. The CDR3: CAWGDRGDQPQHF. DNA for the CDR3: TGTGCCTGGGGAGACAGGGGCGACCAGCCCCAGCATTTT. The rearrangement joins TRBV30 to TRBJ1-5; 8 nucleotides match TRBD1. This CDR3 contains 13 residues. Germline assignment: CDR1 GTSNPN and CDR2 SVGIG (reference sequence). The junction had 7 bases not matched to a gene; V was cut back by 5 bases and J by 7 bases. Variable domain in full (rest from reference TRBV30 and TRBJ1-5): SQTIHQWPATLVQPVGSPLSLECTVEGTSNPNLYWYRQAAGRGLQLLFYSVGIGQISSEVPQNLSASRPQDRQFILSSKKLLLSDSGFYLCAWGDRGDQPQHFGDGTRLSIL.

The chain uses TRBV6-4 and TRBJ2-5, with D possibly being TRBD1 (6 bases). The CDR3 loop spans 19 amino acids. Germline V gene data show CDR1 as MRHNA and CDR2 as SNTAGT. V dropped 4 bases and J dropped 7 bases, with 31 bases sitting between them. CDR3 protein: CASSGLVGGRASLLRTQYF. In nucleotides, the CDR3 is TGTGCCAGCAGTGGTTTGGTAGGGGGTCGGGCGTCCCTACTCAGGACCCAGTACTTC.

This chain connects TRBV7-9 to TRBJ2-7; 11 bases align to TRBD1. Germline V gene data show CDR1 as SEHNR and CDR2 as FQNEAQ (reference sequence). The CDR3 runs 15 residues. V lost 4 bases, J lost 5 bases, and 7 bases stayed unmatched. Here the CDR3 reads CASSSLDRGPHEQYF. DNA of the CDR3: TGTGCCAGCAGCTCACTGGACAGGGGGCCCCACGAGCAGTACTTC.

The V call is TRBV15, the J call TRBJ2-7, with 9 positions matching TRBD2. V shed 0 bases and J 3 bases; nucleotides not matched to a gene: 9. CDR1 and CDR2 (germline): LNHNV, YYDKDF (reference sequence). The CDR3 is 17 amino acids. CDR3 residues: CATSREFVGSGGYEQYF. CDR3 nucleotide sequence: TGTGCCACCAGCAGAGAGTTCGTGGGTAGCGGGGGCTACGAGCAGTACTTC.